This record looks at one TCR beta chain sequence and its context. Here immunoSEQ multiplex PCR was the method, and the copy in TCRdb shows in-frame clones only, minus some. This sample has tens of thousands of clones, with 70% to 90% found just once. This sample is drawn from a study of blood T cell repertoires in COVID-19. Looking at the study overall: Samples of COVID-19 (acute and convalescent) were obtained from the United States, Italy and Spain. Nucleic acid was either cDNA or gDNA, and it came from T cells, B-cell-depleted T cells, or PBMCs.

Enrolment of Seattle patients took place during active infection, and they were followed longitudinally. The V gene's germline CDR1 is SGHAT and CDR2 FQNNGV. Between the trimmed V and J ends, which lost 4 bases and 5 bases, there was a span of 14 bases. The CDR3 runs to 14 residues. The V gene is TRBV11-2, the J gene TRBJ2-5, with a possible D match to TRBD1 (7 bases). This TCR was recovered from a woman in her forties or fifties with COVID-19, enrolled during active disease. Sequencing was done on a sample of peripheral blood. The CDR3 loop reads CASSSPGGRETQYF. In nucleotides, the CDR3 is TGTGCCAGCAGCTCCCCAGGGGGGAGGGAGACCCAGTACTTC.